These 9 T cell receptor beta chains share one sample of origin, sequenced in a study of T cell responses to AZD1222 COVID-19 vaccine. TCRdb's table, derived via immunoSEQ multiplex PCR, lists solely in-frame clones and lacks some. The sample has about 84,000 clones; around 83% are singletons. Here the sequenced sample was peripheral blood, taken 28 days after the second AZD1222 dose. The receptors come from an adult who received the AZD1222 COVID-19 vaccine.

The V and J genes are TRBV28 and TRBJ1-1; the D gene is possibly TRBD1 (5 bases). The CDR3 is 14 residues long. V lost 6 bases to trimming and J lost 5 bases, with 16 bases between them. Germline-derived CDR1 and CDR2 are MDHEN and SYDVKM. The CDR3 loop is CASRGSGGKTEAFF. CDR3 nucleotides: TGTGCCAGCAGGGGGTCCGGGGGGAAGACTGAAGCTTTCTTT.

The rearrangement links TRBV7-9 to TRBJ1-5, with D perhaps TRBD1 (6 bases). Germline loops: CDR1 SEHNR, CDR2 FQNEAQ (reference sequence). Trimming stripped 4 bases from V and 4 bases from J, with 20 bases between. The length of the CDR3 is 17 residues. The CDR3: CASSSPAGVGGNQPQHF. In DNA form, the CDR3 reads TGTGCCAGCAGCTCACCCGCCGGGGTAGGGGGAAATCAGCCCCAGCATTTT.

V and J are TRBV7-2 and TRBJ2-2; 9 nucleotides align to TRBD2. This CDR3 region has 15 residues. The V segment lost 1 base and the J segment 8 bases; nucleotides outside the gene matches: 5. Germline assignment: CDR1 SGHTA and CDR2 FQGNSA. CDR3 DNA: TGTGCCAGCAGCTTAGGCGGGAGGGCCTCGGGGGAGCTGTTTTTT. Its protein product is CASSLGGRASGELFF.

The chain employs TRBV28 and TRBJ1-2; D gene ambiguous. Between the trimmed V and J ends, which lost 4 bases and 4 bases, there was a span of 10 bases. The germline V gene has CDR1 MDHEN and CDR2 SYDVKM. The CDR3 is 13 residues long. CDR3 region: CASSSPGSYGYTF. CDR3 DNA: TGTGCCAGCAGTTCTCCGGGCTCCTATGGCTACACCTTC.

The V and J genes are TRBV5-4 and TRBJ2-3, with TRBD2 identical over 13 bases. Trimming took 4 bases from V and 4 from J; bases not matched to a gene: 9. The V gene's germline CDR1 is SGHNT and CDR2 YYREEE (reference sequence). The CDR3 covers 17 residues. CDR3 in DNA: TGTGCCAGCAGCCTTGATGGGACTAGCGGGACGTCAGATACGCAGTATTTT. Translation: CASSLDGTSGTSDTQYF.

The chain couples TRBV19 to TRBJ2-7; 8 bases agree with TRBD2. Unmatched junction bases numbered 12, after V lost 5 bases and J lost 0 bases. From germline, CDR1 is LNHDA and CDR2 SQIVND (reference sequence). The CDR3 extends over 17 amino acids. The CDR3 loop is CASSLASGGPSSYEQYF. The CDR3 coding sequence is TGTGCCAGTAGTTTGGCGAGCGGGGGCCCCAGCTCCTACGAGCAGTACTTC. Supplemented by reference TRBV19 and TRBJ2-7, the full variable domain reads DGGITQSPKYLFRKEGQNVTLSCEQNLNHDAMYWYRQDPGQGLRLIYYSQIVNDFQKGDIAEGYSVSREKKESFPLTVTSAQKNPTAFYLCASSLASGGPSSYEQYFGPGTRLTVT.

The CDR3 DNA reads TGTGCCAGCACCACAGGGGGCTATGGCTACACCTTC. Translation gives CASTTGGYGYTF. The gene calls are TRBV7-9 and TRBJ1-2; TRBD1 matches at 8 bases. The V segment lost 7 bases and the J segment 4 bases; nucleotides outside the gene matches: 2. Looked up from germline, CDR1 is SEHNR and CDR2 is FQNEAQ (reference sequence). CDR3 length: 12 amino acids.

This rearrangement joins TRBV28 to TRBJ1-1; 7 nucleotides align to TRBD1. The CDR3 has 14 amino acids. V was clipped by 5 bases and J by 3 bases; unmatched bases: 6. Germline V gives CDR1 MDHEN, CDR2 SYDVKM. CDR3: CASSLIDRDTEAFF. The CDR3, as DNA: TGTGCCAGCAGTCTCATTGACAGGGACACTGAAGCTTTCTTT.

The CDR3 sequence: CASSEGTGSGNTIYF. The DNA for the CDR3 is TGTGCCAGCTCAGAAGGGACAGGCTCTGGAAACACCATATATTTT. V and J are TRBV18 and TRBJ1-3; 8 positions match TRBD1. This CDR3 has 15 amino acids. After removal of 5 bases from V and 0 bases from J, the junction contained 3 bases not matched to a gene. In germline, CDR1 is KGHSH, CDR2 LQKENI.